Below are 28 T cell receptor beta chains sequenced from a single sample in a study of blood T cells in healthy people across ages. With a J-beta primer mix and a sample-barcoded 5' primer, a second PCR ran about 7 to 12 cycles. One entry per CDR3 protein, called by TCRdb with MiXCR from the 5' RACE reads. Of approximately 580,000 distinct CDR3 sequences listed, more than 20% are singletons. These data also formed part of another study, on T cells of mothers and their children.

Sample: blood. Every receptor here comes from a boy between 10 and 17 years old in good health.

J is TRBJ2-1 and V is TRBV28, with TRBD1 identical over 9 bases. The end of the DNA aligns better with TRBJ2-5, so the J call may be wrong. This CDR3 has 15 residues. CDR1 is MDHEN and CDR2 is SYDVKM in the germline V gene. The CDR3 loop is CASRDGDREVETQYF. In DNA, the CDR3 is TGTGCCAGCAGGGATGGGGACAGGGAGGTAGAGACCCAGTACTTC.

This clonotype came up once. V gene TRBV19 combines with J gene TRBJ1-2, with D possibly matching TRBD1 (6 bases). The CDR3 contains 13 residues. The germline V gene encodes CDR1 LNHDA and CDR2 SQIVND (reference sequence). V was clipped by 4 bases and J by 4 bases, with 10 bases between them. The CDR3 DNA reads TGTGCCAGTAGTACACGGGACACCTATGGCTACACCTTC. Amino acids: CASSTRDTYGYTF.

This chain connects TRBV20-1 to TRBJ1-6; D gene uncertain. CDR1 and CDR2 (germline): DFQATT, SNEGSKA (reference sequence). With 2 bases removed from V and 7 bases from J, the gap between germline ends came to 12 bases. The CDR3 length is 14 residues. The CDR3 DNA is TGCAGTGCTAGAATCGTAGGACCCAATTCACCCCTCCACTTT. Residues: CSARIVGPNSPLHF.

The V and J genes are TRBV28 and TRBJ2-5; 7 nucleotides agree with TRBD1. This CDR3 is 14 amino acids long. The germline gives CDR1 MDHEN, CDR2 SYDVKM. Germline trimming cut 5 bases from V and 5 bases from J; bases unmatched to any gene: 8. Here the CDR3 reads CASSPRTGRETQYF. CDR3 bases: TGTGCCAGCAGTCCCCGGACAGGACGGGAGACCCAGTACTTC.

Only one count was recorded for this clonotype. The chain carries TRBV20-1 and TRBJ2-2; 8 bases match TRBD2. Germline V gene data show CDR1 as DFQATT and CDR2 as SNEGSKA (reference sequence). This CDR3 is 16 amino acids long. V lost 5 bases and J lost 4; bases outside the gene matches: 12. The chain's CDR3 is CSASPSGGASTGELFF. CDR3 coding DNA: TGCAGTGCTTCCCCCTCCGGGGGGGCCAGCACCGGGGAGCTGTTTTTT.

This clonotype was recorded only once. The chain combines TRBV6-2 or TRBV6-3 with TRBJ1-4, with a weak D call TRBD1 (6 bases). Germline lookup yields CDR1 MNHEY and CDR2 SVGEGT. This CDR3 has 15 residues. V was shortened by 2 bases and J by 4 bases, with 11 bases between the two germline ends. In DNA form, the CDR3 reads TGTGCCAGCAGTTACGGACAGACCCTTAATGAAAAACTGTTTTTT. The encoded protein is CASSYGQTLNEKLFF.

This rearrangement joins TRBV4-2 to TRBJ2-7; 11 positions agree with TRBD2. Per the germline V gene, CDR1 is LGHNA and CDR2 is YNFKEQ. The CDR3 has 16 amino acids. J lost 0 bases, V lost 3 bases, and 4 bases had no gene match. The CDR3 DNA reads TGTGCCAGCAGCCACAAGACTAGCGGGGTCTCCTACGAGCAGTACTTC. Translation gives CASSHKTSGVSYEQYF.

The chain recombines TRBV20-1 with TRBJ1-4; a possible D gene is TRBD1 (5 bases). The CDR3 is made up of 14 amino acids. The ends were cut back, 1 base at V and 7 bases at J, with 13 bases in the middle. The V gene's germline CDR1 is DFQATT and CDR2 SNEGSKA (reference sequence). This CDR3 is CSARARWDGEKLFF. CDR3 DNA sequence: TGCAGTGCTAGAGCCCGCTGGGACGGTGAAAAACTGTTTTTT.

Of note for this clonotype: A junction boundary mismatches the germline segment, possibly from a read error. V gene TRBV6-5 combines with J gene TRBJ2-1; 13 nucleotides match TRBD2. Germline V lookup: CDR1 MNHEY, CDR2 SVGAGI. This CDR3 is 16 amino acids long. CDR3 nucleotide sequence: TGTGCCAGCAGTTCAGGACTAGCGGGAGTTGGTAATGAGCAGTCCTTC. Translating gives CASSSGLAGVGNEQSF.

The chain is built from TRBV27 and TRBJ1-4; no clear D gene. Trimming took 11 bases from V and 0 from J, leaving 16 bases between them. This CDR3 is 15 amino acids long. Germline CDR1 MNHEY, CDR2 SMNVEV (reference sequence). CDR3 residues: CAPEDGHSTNEKLFF. The CDR3 nucleotides read TGTGCCCCCGAAGACGGGCATTCAACTAATGAAAAACTGTTTTTT.

This clonotype was detected a few times. This sequence joins TRBV5-1 and TRBJ1-1; D is unclear. V lost 5 bases, J lost 0 bases, and 14 bases lay in between. CDR1 and CDR2 (germline): SGHRS, YFSETQ. This CDR3 spans 15 amino acids. In DNA form, the CDR3 reads TGCGCCAGCAGGCGGGATAATGGGTTGAACACTGAAGCTTTCTTT. Protein sequence: CASRRDNGLNTEAFF.

The genes are TRBV3-1 and TRBJ2-7, with D unclear. The CDR3 length is 16 residues. Germline-derived CDR1 and CDR2 are LGHDT and YNNKEL (reference sequence). V gave up 4 bases and J gave up 0 bases, with 16 bases separating them. CDR3 residues: CASSLIYTSPSYEQYF. CDR3 bases: TGTGCCAGCAGCCTAATTTATACTTCTCCCTCCTACGAGCAGTACTTC.

V gene TRBV7-6 combines with J gene TRBJ2-2; possible D gene TRBD1, 6 bases. The CDR3 has 18 residues. Germline CDR1 is SGHVS and CDR2 is FNYEAQ. V shed 5 bases and J shed 3 bases, with 22 bases lying between them. This chain's CDR3 is CASSKSTTGNRHTGELFF. DNA for the CDR3: TGTGCCAGCAGCAAAAGTACGACAGGAAATCGTCACACCGGGGAGCTGTTTTTT.

This chain connects TRBV20-1 to TRBJ2-1, with D hard to call. V shed 3 bases and J shed 3 bases, with 15 bases lying between them. The CDR3 runs 15 residues. CDR1 DFQATT and CDR2 SNEGSKA come from the germline V gene (reference sequence). The DNA for the CDR3 is TGCAGTGCTAGCGCCATCAGGCTGAACTACAATGAGCAGTTCTTC. Translating it yields CSASAIRLNYNEQFF.

As for this clonotype: An end of the junction does not agree with germline; a read error may underlie this. The rearrangement joins TRBV4-3 to TRBJ2-6; 9 bases line up with TRBD2. The V gene's germline CDR1 is LGHNA and CDR2 YSLEER. This CDR3 is 17 amino acids long. CDR3 sequence: CAGSQGSAAGGPNVLTF. Here the CDR3 DNA reads TGCGCCGGCAGCCAAGGCTCGGCAGCGGGGGGACCCAACGTCCTGACTTTC.

The genes are TRBV2 and TRBJ2-2, with 13 bases matching TRBD2. The germline V gene encodes CDR1 SNHLY and CDR2 FYNNEI. The CDR3 extends over 15 amino acids. The junction had 3 bases not matched to a gene; V was cut back by 6 bases and J by 5 bases. The CDR3 nucleotides are TGTGCCAGCAGAACTAGCGGGGGGGCGACCGGGGAGCTGTTTTTT. This sequence encodes CASRTSGGATGELFF.

The table lists this clonotype with a few counts. The J gene is TRBJ2-7, the V gene TRBV7-9, with TRBD2 as a possible D gene (5 bases). The V end lost 4 bases, the J end lost 2 bases, and 15 bases lay between the germline ends. The CDR3 sequence is 15 residues long. Germline CDR1 reads SEHNR; CDR2 reads FQNEAQ (reference sequence). CDR3 coding DNA: TGTGCCAGCAGCTCTCCGGCGGGCGTAACCTACGAGCAGTACTTC. Its translation: CASSSPAGVTYEQYF. The variable domain in full, completed from reference TRBV7-9 and TRBJ2-7, reads DTGVSQNPRHKITKRGQNVTFRCDPISEHNRLYWYRQTLGQGPEFLTYFQNEAQLEKSRLLSDRFSAERPKGSFSTLEIQRTEQGDSAMYLCASSSPAGVTYEQYFGPGTRLTVT.

This clonotype was observed a handful of times. V gene TRBV28 combines with J gene TRBJ2-5; TRBD2 is a possible D gene (5 bases). The end of the DNA aligns better with TRBJ2-1, so the J call may be wrong. The CDR3 contains 15 residues. Germline CDR1 and CDR2: MDHEN and SYDVKM. In DNA, the CDR3 is TGTGCCAGCAGTTCCCTTCGGGGTGGGGTTGGTGAGCAGTTCTTC. It translates to CASSSLRGGVGEQFF.

The chain is built from TRBV19 and TRBJ2-5; D uncertain. Germline CDR1 is LNHDA and CDR2 is SQIVND (reference sequence). The germline V and J ends were trimmed by 1 base and 2 bases, with 11 bases remaining between them. The CDR3 runs 15 residues. The CDR3, as DNA: TGTGCCAGTAGTATAGGATTAGGTCTTCAAGAGACCCAGTACTTC. Its translation is CASSIGLGLQETQYF.

This clonotype appeared many times. One end of the junction varies from germline; a read error may be responsible. The chain combines TRBV5-1 with TRBJ2-5, with 8 bases identical to TRBD2. The end of the DNA fits TRBJ2-7 better, so the J call may be wrong. Germline CDR1 and CDR2: SGHRS and YFSETQ. The CDR3 extends over 12 amino acids. In DNA form, the CDR3 reads TGTGCCAGCAGCTTAGCGGGACTCGAGCAGTACTTC. Translation gives CASSLAGLEQYF.

This chain joins TRBV20-1 and TRBJ2-7; 10 nucleotides align to TRBD1. Germline V gene data show CDR1 as DFQATT and CDR2 as SNEGSKA (reference sequence). The length of the CDR3 is 14 residues. V shed 6 bases, J shed 1 base, and the junction held 6 bases outside the gene matches. The CDR3 reads CSAQGDRGSYEQYF. The CDR3 DNA is TGCAGTGCACAGGGGGACAGGGGTTCCTACGAGCAGTACTTC.

V gene TRBV28 combines with J gene TRBJ2-6; D gene uncertain. The CDR3 totals 19 residues. In germline, CDR1 is MDHEN, CDR2 SYDVKM. The germline V and J ends were trimmed by 4 bases and 0 bases, with 19 bases remaining between them. CDR3 sequence: CASSSYFLPANSGANVLTF. As DNA, the CDR3 is TGTGCCAGCAGTTCGTATTTCCTCCCGGCCAACTCTGGGGCCAACGTCCTGACTTTC.

This rearrangement joins TRBV28 to TRBJ1-4; D unclear. CDR1 MDHEN and CDR2 SYDVKM come from the germline V gene. The CDR3 has 15 residues. The germline V and J ends were trimmed by 4 bases and 4 bases, with 13 bases remaining between them. Here the CDR3 reads CASSYNGPYNEKLFF. CDR3 coding DNA: TGTGCCAGCAGTTACAATGGACCTTATAATGAAAAACTGTTTTTT.

The CDR3 bases are TGTGCCATCAGTGGGCCTTCCGACGAGCAGTACTTC. This encodes CAISGPSDEQYF. The rearrangement joins TRBV10-3 to TRBJ2-7, with D uncertain. Trimming took off 4 bases at V and 5 bases at J, with 9 bases between the two ends. The CDR3 is made up of 12 amino acids. Per germline, CDR1 ENHRY and CDR2 SYGVKD.

This chain joins TRBV2 and TRBJ2-7; D is undetermined. Between the trimmed V and J ends, which lost 3 bases and 2 bases, there was a span of 11 bases. The CDR3 extends over 14 amino acids. Germline-derived CDR1 and CDR2 are SNHLY and FYNNEI. For the CDR3, the DNA is TGTGCCAGCAGTGATTTTAGCTTCCCCTACGAGCAGTACTTC. Its translation is CASSDFSFPYEQYF.

The rearrangement joins TRBV29-1 to TRBJ2-5; D is uncertain. The end of the DNA aligns better with TRBJ2-1, so the J call may be wrong. CDR1 is SQVTM and CDR2 is ANQGSEA in the germline V gene. CDR3 size: 11 residues. CDR3 coding DNA: TGCAGCGTTACTACCAGCAATGAGCAGTTCTTC. Protein: CSVTTSNEQFF.

The chain combines TRBV5-6 with TRBJ1-1, with 8 nucleotides matching TRBD1. Losses at the gene ends were 3 bases for V and 6 bases for J; bases not matched to a gene: 1. Germline V gives CDR1 SGHDT, CDR2 YYEEEE. CDR3 length: 12 residues. CDR3 loop: CASSWGQAEAFF. The DNA of the CDR3 is TGTGCCAGCAGCTGGGGACAGGCTGAAGCTTTCTTT.

This clonotype was seen a handful of times. The chain recombines TRBV6-5 with TRBJ1-2; 8 positions match TRBD1. The trim removed 2 bases at V and 8 bases at J, leaving 7 bases unmatched. The CDR3 sequence is 14 residues long. From germline, CDR1 is MNHEY and CDR2 SVGAGI. The CDR3: CASSYRTGWEGYTF. In DNA form, the CDR3 reads TGTGCCAGCAGTTACCGGACAGGGTGGGAGGGCTACACCTTC.